This T cell receptor (beta chain) was observed in a study of identifying expanded T cells in peripheral blood. Study observations and caveats: Across healthy donors, higher total template counts meant significantly greater roughly two-week count variance. Differentially abundant clones: about 1.1 between replicates, 16.4 at roughly 15 days, approximately 19 at four.

No infections or other immune events were documented during collection. This clone was counted only a few times. The antigen is unknown. The repertoire was sequenced with immunoSEQ multiplex PCR; TCRdb's copy has only in-frame clones and lacks some. The sample consists of 70,000 to 95,000 clones, 85% to 90% of them appearing once. The CDR3 is 14 amino acids. V gave up 6 bases and J gave up 0 bases; unmatched junction bases: 4. Germline values: CDR1 MDHEN, CDR2 SYDVKM. This chain links TRBV28 with TRBJ1-2, with 7 bases that match TRBD1. The TCR sequence derives from a person aged 18 to 75 in good health. Sequenced: blood. The CDR3 here is CASRPGQSNYGYTF. The CDR3, as DNA: TGTGCCAGCAGGCCGGGACAGTCTAACTATGGCTACACCTTC.